The 20 T cell receptor beta chains given below trace back to one sample, sequenced in a study of control samples from healthy donors and cancer patients. The data were produced by immunoSEQ multiplex PCR, yet TCRdb's version contains in-frame clones alone and is incomplete. The sample carries some 170,000 clones, around 96% recorded once. Sequencing was carried out using blood. The receptors originated from a woman aged 30 to 39 in good health.

The chain is built from TRBV18 and TRBJ1-1, with a weak D call TRBD1 (5 bases). The V gene lost 4 bases and the J gene lost 1 base, with 10 bases spanning the gap. The CDR3 loop spans 14 amino acids. The germline V gene encodes CDR1 KGHSH and CDR2 LQKENI. CDR3 nucleotides: TGTGCCAGCTCACGGGGCCAGAAGAACACTGAAGCTTTCTTT. Amino acids: CASSRGQKNTEAFF.

The rearrangement joins TRBV28 to TRBJ1-2; D is ambiguous. V shed 4 bases and J shed 7 bases, with 10 bases lying between them. The CDR3 runs 12 residues. Looked up from germline, CDR1 is MDHEN and CDR2 is SYDVKM. The CDR3 here is CASSSGLLGYTF. CDR3 bases: TGTGCCAGCAGTTCGGGCCTTCTTGGCTACACCTTC.

The chain recombines TRBV5-1 with TRBJ2-3; 14 bases match TRBD2. V was clipped by 4 bases and J by 0 bases; unmatched bases: 10. CDR3 length: 19 residues. The germline gives CDR1 SGHRS, CDR2 YFSETQ. The CDR3 DNA reads TGCGCCAGCAGCCCAGGACTAGCGGGGGGTCGACCTAGCACAGATACGCAGTATTTT. Protein product: CASSPGLAGGRPSTDTQYF.

The chain joins TRBV28 to TRBJ1-4; 8 nucleotides align to TRBD1. Germline trimming cut 3 bases from V and 7 bases from J; bases unmatched to any gene: 10. CDR3 length equals 16 residues. CDR1 and CDR2 from the germline V gene are MDHEN and SYDVKM. CDR3 DNA: TGTGCCAGCAGTTTGCCTCGGGCAGGGGGCGGTGAAAAACTGTTTTTT. Translating it yields CASSLPRAGGGEKLFF.

V gene TRBV28 combines with J gene TRBJ1-2, with D possibly matching TRBD1 (5 bases). Germline V gives CDR1 MDHEN, CDR2 SYDVKM. The CDR3 length is 13 residues. Trimming cost V 5 bases and J 2 bases, with 9 bases left between them. Written as DNA, the CDR3 is TGTGCCAGCAGTCGGGACTGGAACTATGGCTACACCTTC. Amino acids: CASSRDWNYGYTF.

Turning to this clone: At the DNA level, this CDR3 is encoded by other sequences in the same sample as well. The chain recombines TRBV5-1 with TRBJ2-7; 8 positions agree with TRBD2. This CDR3 has 13 residues. V shed 2 bases and J 3 bases; nucleotides not matched to a gene: 1. Germline V gene lookup returns CDR1 SGHRS and CDR2 YFSETQ. CDR3 DNA sequence: TGCGCCAGCAGCTTACGGGGGGGCTACGAGCAGTACTTC. It translates to CASSLRGGYEQYF.

The rearrangement joins TRBV20-1 to TRBJ1-2, with unresolved D. Germline V lookup: CDR1 DFQATT, CDR2 SNEGSKA (reference sequence). Trimming took 8 bases from V and 6 from J, leaving 13 bases between them. The CDR3 has 11 amino acids. In DNA form, the CDR3 reads TGCAGTTGGAGAGGAAGAAATGGCTACACCTTC. It specifies CSWRGRNGYTF.

CDR3 bases: TGTGCCAGCAGCCGCAACAAAAATTACGAGCAGTACTTC. Amino acid sequence: CASSRNKNYEQYF. The chain has TRBV11-3 and TRBJ2-7, with no clear D. Per the germline V gene, CDR1 is SGHNT and CDR2 is YENEEA. Trimming took 5 bases from V and 4 from J, leaving 12 bases between them. This CDR3 is built from 13 residues.

The V call is TRBV19, the J call TRBJ2-3; 7 nucleotides align to TRBD2. CDR3 size: 18 residues. CDR1 and CDR2 from the germline V gene are LNHDA and SQIVND (reference sequence). V was clipped by 6 bases and J by 2 bases; unmatched bases: 17. The CDR3 loop is CASSRVPASGINTDTQYF. For the CDR3, the DNA is TGTGCCAGTAGCCGTGTCCCGGCTAGCGGAATTAACACAGATACGCAGTATTTT.

The chain joins TRBV4-1 to TRBJ1-1; D remains ambiguous. There are 18 residues in the CDR3. CDR1 and CDR2 from the germline V gene are MGHRA and YSYEKL. V lost 2 bases and J lost 0, with 19 bases in between. CDR3 region: CASSQRHALAAMNTEAFF. CDR3 DNA: TGCGCCAGCAGCCAACGACACGCCCTGGCCGCCATGAACACTGAAGCTTTCTTT.

This clone was found once. V and J are TRBV15 and TRBJ1-2; perhaps TRBD1 as D (5 bases). This CDR3 is 13 amino acids long. V shed 3 bases and J shed 11 bases, with 16 bases lying between them. Germline V gene data show CDR1 as LNHNV and CDR2 as YYDKDF (reference sequence). CDR3 in amino acids: CATSSNWLGVYTF. As DNA, the CDR3 is TGTGCCACCAGCAGTAATTGGTTGGGGGTTTACACCTTC.

Here the CDR3 reads CASRPSDRAYLDTQYF. The CDR3 DNA reads as TGTGCCAGCAGGCCGTCCGACAGGGCGTATTTAGATACGCAGTATTTT. The chain recombines TRBV2 with TRBJ2-3; TRBD1 agrees at 7 bases. The CDR3 covers 16 residues. Germline lookup yields CDR1 SNHLY and CDR2 FYNNEI. The V segment lost 6 bases and the J segment 5 bases; nucleotides outside the gene matches: 14.

This clone appeared a single time. This specimen includes other DNA sequences encoding the same CDR3. The V call is TRBV6-1, the J call TRBJ1-2, with D maybe TRBD1 (6 bases). Germline V gene lookup returns CDR1 MNHNS and CDR2 SASEGT. The CDR3 contains 14 residues. The germline V and J ends were trimmed by 1 base and 4 bases, with 10 bases remaining between them. DNA for the CDR3: TGTGCCAGCAGTGAAGGGGAGGGGGGCTATGGCTACACCTTC. Translated: CASSEGEGGYGYTF.

This chain uses TRBV28 with TRBJ2-4, with D possibly TRBD1 on 5 matching bases. Trimming left V 3 bases short and J 5 bases short, with 11 bases between. The CDR3 sequence is 14 residues long. The V gene's germline CDR1 is MDHEN and CDR2 SYDVKM. The CDR3 DNA follows: TGTGCCAGCAGTTTCCTGGGGCACCAAAACATTCAGTACTTC. Translated: CASSFLGHQNIQYF. The full variable domain, completed using reference TRBV28 and TRBJ2-4, is DVKVTQSSRYLVKRTGEKVFLECVQDMDHENMFWYRQDPGLGLRLIYFSYDVKMKEKGDIPEGYSVSREKKERFSLILESASTNQTSMYLCASSFLGHQNIQYFGAGTRLSVL.

The V and J genes are TRBV7-9 and TRBJ2-7; 7 nucleotides agree with TRBD1. Germline lookup yields CDR1 SEHNR and CDR2 FQNEAQ (reference sequence). The length of the CDR3 is 13 residues. The V segment lost 5 bases and the J segment 1 base; nucleotides outside the gene matches: 2. CDR3 DNA: TGTGCCAGCAGCCCGGACAGGTCCTACGAGCAGTACTTC. Translated: CASSPDRSYEQYF. Drawing the rest from reference TRBV7-9 and TRBJ2-7, the complete variable domain is DTGVSQNPRHKITKRGQNVTFRCDPISEHNRLYWYRQTLGQGPEFLTYFQNEAQLEKSRLLSDRFSAERPKGSFSTLEIQRTEQGDSAMYLCASSPDRSYEQYFGPGTRLTVT.

The chain carries TRBV4-1 and TRBJ1-5; possibly TRBD1 for D (5 bases). In germline, CDR1 is MGHRA, CDR2 YSYEKL. There are 16 residues in the CDR3. V lost 1 base and J lost 2, with 12 bases in between. Here the CDR3 DNA reads TGCGCCAGCAGCCAAGCTCCGCAGGGAGGCAATCAGCCCCAGCATTTT. Its translation is CASSQAPQGGNQPQHF.

The chain is built from TRBV2 and TRBJ1-2, with D possibly TRBD1 on 5 matching bases. The CDR3 extends over 15 amino acids. The V and J ends lost 6 bases and 0 bases respectively, with 14 bases between them. The germline CDR1 and CDR2 sequences are SNHLY and FYNNEI. Here the CDR3 reads CASSNNQGSNYGYTF. CDR3 DNA sequence: TGTGCCAGCAGCAACAACCAGGGATCTAACTATGGCTACACCTTC.

The chain is built from TRBV19 and TRBJ2-3; either TRBD1 or TRBD2 may fit D (6 bases each). Trimming took off 5 bases at V and 2 bases at J, with 23 bases between the two ends. The CDR3 runs 18 residues. Germline CDR1 reads LNHDA; CDR2 reads SQIVND (reference sequence). The CDR3 spells CASSEGGSASSITDTQYF. DNA of the CDR3: TGTGCCAGTAGTGAGGGGGGATCCGCCTCGTCCATCACAGATACGCAGTATTTT.

J is TRBJ1-3 and V is TRBV4-1; D remains ambiguous. Trimming took 2 bases from V and 0 from J, leaving 11 bases between them. The germline gives CDR1 MGHRA, CDR2 YSYEKL. CDR3 length: 16 residues. In nucleotides, the CDR3 is TGCGCCAGCAGCCAAAGCAGAATGGGCTCTGGAAACACCATATATTTT. Protein: CASSQSRMGSGNTIYF.

This clone was observed once. The V gene is TRBV11-3, the J gene TRBJ1-2, with D unresolved. This CDR3 has 15 residues. Germline loops: CDR1 SGHNT, CDR2 YENEEA. Trimming took off 1 base at V and 3 bases at J, with 12 bases between the two ends. Here the CDR3 reads CASSLGAGSDYGYTF. CDR3 sequence (DNA): TGTGCCAGCAGCTTAGGGGCAGGATCGGACTATGGCTACACCTTC.